The 2 T cell receptor beta chains listed next were all sequenced from one sample in a study of blood T cell repertoires in COVID-19. Generated by immunoSEQ multiplex PCR, the TCRdb table keeps only in-frame clones and is missing some. Of roughly 180,000 clones listed, 81% were seen once; the top ten hold 9.5% to 11%. The sample taken for sequencing was peripheral blood. The receptors shown here come from a woman between 35 and 50 years old with COVID-19, enrolled during active disease.

This chain uses TRBV7-3 with TRBJ2-3; D not resolved. The CDR3 runs 10 residues. Germline CDR1 SGHTA, CDR2 FQGTGA. Between the trimmed V and J ends, which lost 0 bases and 13 bases, there was a span of 5 bases. CDR3 bases: TGTGCCAGCAGCTTAACCCAGGAGTATTTT. This encodes CASSLTQEYF.

At least ten counts were recorded for this clone. The gene calls are TRBV6-4 and TRBJ1-6; perhaps TRBD1 as D (5 bases). V lost 2 bases to trimming and J lost 7 bases, with 9 bases between them. CDR3 size: 14 residues. The germline V gene has CDR1 MRHNA and CDR2 SNTAGT. CDR3 coding DNA: TGTGCCAGCAGTGACGGGCGGGGGAATTCACCCCTCCACTTT. This translates into CASSDGRGNSPLHF.